The 22 T cell receptor beta chains below come from one sample, sequenced in a study of persistence of HIV-infected CD4 T cells. These receptors' antigens are unknown. The immunoSEQ assay was version 4, run in survey mode. Sequenced by immunoSEQ multiplex PCR; TCRdb stores in-frame clones only, minus some. This sample has more than 35,000 clones, with roughly 90% found just once. Anti-CD3/anti-CD28 beads served as a nonspecific positive control stimulus. CD4+ T cells upregulating both CD40 ligand and CD69 were sorted as responding cells. The specimen comprised CD4+ T cells sorted from PBMCs after 18-hour stimulation, sampled from a patient who received antiretroviral therapy. These receptors all stem from an adult man with HIV who was CMV-seropositive.

This chain connects TRBV5-1 to TRBJ2-1, with 10 positions matching TRBD1. Per germline, CDR1 SGHRS and CDR2 YFSETQ. This CDR3 is built from 14 residues. The V gene end was trimmed by 0 bases and the J gene end by 9 bases; junction bases not matched to a gene: 3. The CDR3 here is CASSLDRTGGEQFF. The CDR3 DNA follows: TGCGCCAGCAGCTTGGACAGGACAGGGGGTGAGCAGTTCTTC.

This chain connects TRBV5-1 to TRBJ1-1, with D unclear. V dropped 1 base and J dropped 2 bases, with 24 bases sitting between them. The CDR3 loop spans 19 amino acids. Germline loops: CDR1 SGHRS, CDR2 YFSETQ. This CDR3 reads CASSLRVSARTAGNTEAFF. CDR3 DNA sequence: TGCGCCAGCAGCTTGAGGGTATCCGCTCGAACAGCGGGAAACACTGAAGCTTTCTTT.

This clone was counted a few times. The CDR3 protein is CASSYDRAGELFF. Written as DNA, the CDR3 is TGTGCCAGCAGCTATGACAGGGCCGGGGAGCTGTTTTTT. This sequence joins TRBV7-8 and TRBJ2-2; TRBD1 matches at 7 bases. The CDR3 is 13 residues long. V lost 4 bases to trimming and J lost 6 bases; unmatched junction nucleotides: 2. Germline assignment: CDR1 SGHVS and CDR2 FQNEAQ.

The chain is built from TRBV9 and TRBJ2-3; D ambiguous. Germline CDR1 reads SGDLS; CDR2 reads YYNGEE. V lost 0 bases and J 4 bases, leaving 9 bases between the germline ends. The CDR3 consists of 14 residues. The CDR3 spells CASSVVESADTQYF. The CDR3 DNA follows: TGTGCCAGCAGCGTAGTTGAGTCAGCAGATACGCAGTATTTT.

This clone appeared once. The chain recombines TRBV7-9 with TRBJ2-7; 7 bases match TRBD2. Germline V CDR1 and CDR2: SEHNR, FQNEAQ (reference sequence). The CDR3 consists of 15 residues. The J segment lost 9 bases and the V segment lost 5 bases, leaving 16 bases of the junction unmatched. The CDR3 DNA sequence: TGTGCCAGCAGCCCGCCGGGGGGAGCGCCTTGGGGGCAGTACTTC. Protein product: CASSPPGGAPWGQYF. The full variable domain, rest sourced from reference TRBV7-9 and TRBJ2-7, is DTGVSQNPRHKITKRGQNVTFRCDPISEHNRLYWYRQTLGQGPEFLTYFQNEAQLEKSRLLSDRFSAERPKGSFSTLEIQRTEQGDSAMYLCASSPPGGAPWGQYFGPGTRLTVT.

The chain carries TRBV7-3 and TRBJ2-1; 14 nucleotides align to TRBD2. Germline lookup yields CDR1 SGHTA and CDR2 FQGTGA. With 0 bases clipped from V and 9 bases from J, the junction kept 13 bases outside the gene matches. The length of the CDR3 is 19 residues. The CDR3 nucleotides read TGTGCCAGCAGCTTAACCGGTCGCAGACTAGCGGGGGGGCCGGGTGAGCAGTTCTTC. It encodes CASSLTGRRLAGGPGEQFF.

The chain combines TRBV5-1 with TRBJ2-7; tentatively, D is TRBD1 (6 bases). Trimming stripped 1 base from V and 0 bases from J, with 14 bases between. There are 16 residues in the CDR3. Germline lookup yields CDR1 SGHRS and CDR2 YFSETQ. The CDR3 spells CASSLSPRDNSYEQYF. The CDR3 nucleotides are TGCGCCAGCAGCTTGAGCCCCCGGGACAACTCCTACGAGCAGTACTTC.

This chain joins TRBV24-1 and TRBJ2-7; 8 nucleotides match TRBD2. Germline CDR1 reads KGHDR; CDR2 reads SFDVKD. Trimming at V came to 9 bases and at J to 0 bases, leaving 6 bases not matched to a gene. This CDR3 region has 14 residues. CDR3 in amino acids: CATASGGVSYEQYF. CDR3 in DNA: TGTGCCACCGCAAGCGGGGGCGTCTCCTACGAGCAGTACTTC.

This chain links TRBV10-2 with TRBJ1-4; maybe TRBD1 (6 bases). CDR1 and CDR2 (germline): WSHSY, SAAADI. Deletions cut 6 bases from V and 8 bases from J, with 16 bases between. The length of the CDR3 is 14 residues. CDR3 loop: CASSQRGGGEKLFF. CDR3 DNA: TGCGCCAGCAGCCAAAGGGGGGGCGGAGAAAAACTGTTTTTT.

V and J are TRBV7-8 and TRBJ1-5, with D perhaps matching TRBD1 (5 bases). This CDR3 has 14 amino acids. The germline gives CDR1 SGHVS, CDR2 FQNEAQ. The V gene lost 4 bases and the J gene lost 5 bases, with 12 bases spanning the gap. The DNA for the CDR3 is TGTGCCAGCAGCTACAGGCTCGAGGATCAGCCCCAGCATTTT. It is translated as CASSYRLEDQPQHF. The entire variable domain, with the rest obtained from reference TRBV7-8 and TRBJ1-5, is as follows: GAGVSQSPRYKVAKRGQDVALRCDPISGHVSLFWYQQALGQGPEFLTYFQNEAQLDKSGLPSDRFFAERPEGSVSTLKIQRTQQEDSAVYLCASSYRLEDQPQHFGDGTRLSIL.

This clone was seen more than once but under ten times. The J gene is TRBJ1-2, the V gene TRBV18, with 12 bases matching TRBD1. The trim removed 0 bases at V and 4 bases at J, leaving 6 bases unmatched. Germline V gene sequence: CDR1 KGHSH, CDR2 LQKENI. CDR3 length: 17 amino acids. The CDR3 is CASSPPEGQGAIYGYTF. The CDR3 bases are TGTGCCAGCTCACCACCGGAGGGACAGGGGGCGATCTATGGCTACACCTTC.

The sample holds one count of this clone. This sequence joins TRBV7-2 and TRBJ2-3, with 9 bases lining up with TRBD1. V trimming: 1 base; J trimming: 0 bases; junction bases outside the gene matches: 11. The CDR3 extends over 19 amino acids. CDR1 is SGHTA, CDR2 FQGNSA, per germline. DNA of the CDR3: TGTGCCAGCAGCTTAGACTACAGCGTCGGGACAGGGAGCACAGATACGCAGTATTTT. Translation gives CASSLDYSVGTGSTDTQYF.

V and J are TRBV10-2 and TRBJ2-3; 13 bases fit TRBD2. With 7 bases clipped from V and 2 bases from J, the junction kept 6 bases outside the gene matches. Per the germline V gene, CDR1 is WSHSY and CDR2 is SAAADI. The CDR3 runs to 16 residues. Written as DNA, the CDR3 is TGCGCCAGCAAACTAGCGGGGGGGCAATCCACAGATACGCAGTATTTT. Amino acid sequence: CASKLAGGQSTDTQYF.

This sequence joins TRBV19 and TRBJ2-2; no clear D. There are 12 residues in the CDR3. Germline assignment: CDR1 LNHDA and CDR2 SQIVND (reference sequence). The ends were cut back, 5 bases at V and 6 bases at J, with 7 bases in the middle. For the CDR3, the DNA is TGTGCCAGTAGTCCCGGACCCGGGGAGCTGTTTTTT. Translated, it gives CASSPGPGELFF.

The chain has TRBV9 and TRBJ1-1; perhaps TRBD1 as D (6 bases). The V end was cut by 3 bases, the J end by 8 bases, with 17 bases between. The CDR3 sequence is 14 residues long. Germline V gives CDR1 SGDLS, CDR2 YYNGEE. CDR3 bases: TGTGCCAGCAGCGCCTACCTGGACAGCTCGGAAGCTTTCTTT. Its translation: CASSAYLDSSEAFF.

This clone was picked up one time. This chain joins TRBV7-3 and TRBJ2-1; 9 nucleotides align to TRBD2. This CDR3 has 16 residues. Trimming at V came to 6 bases and at J to 3 bases, leaving 9 bases not matched to a gene. Per the germline V gene, CDR1 is SGHTA and CDR2 is FQGTGA. The CDR3 loop is CASSLSGTSFYNEQFF. The CDR3 DNA reads as TGTGCCAGCAGTTTGTCCGGGACTAGCTTCTACAATGAGCAGTTCTTC.

This clone has a single count. V gene TRBV14 combines with J gene TRBJ2-4; D not resolved. The V gene's germline CDR1 is SGHDN and CDR2 FVKESK. Trimming shortened V by 0 bases and J by 13 bases, and 13 bases separated the two germline ends. This CDR3 contains 13 residues. The CDR3 DNA is TGTGCCAGCAGCCAAGATTTGACTCAGCTGCAGTACTTC. Amino acid sequence: CASSQDLTQLQYF.

This chain links TRBV27 with TRBJ2-3; TRBD1 agrees at 10 bases. Trimming cost V 4 bases and J 4 bases; bases outside gene matches: 8. Per germline, CDR1 MNHEY and CDR2 SMNVEV (reference sequence). The CDR3 spans 16 residues. CDR3 bases: TGTGCCAGCAGTTCCCTGACAGGGGGCGGCGCAGATACGCAGTATTTT. Amino acid sequence: CASSSLTGGGADTQYF.

CDR3 protein: CASSHGTGEPNEQFF. The CDR3 DNA follows: TGCGCCAGCAGCCATGGGACAGGGGAACCCAATGAGCAGTTCTTC. J is TRBJ2-1 and V is TRBV5-1; 10 bases are shared with TRBD1. Germline loops: CDR1 SGHRS, CDR2 YFSETQ. V was clipped by 4 bases and J by 6 bases; unmatched bases: 7. The CDR3 sequence is 15 residues long.

CDR3 nucleotides: TGTGCCAGCAGAGAGACAGGGGGCTCCTACGAGCAGTACTTC. Translating it yields CASRETGGSYEQYF. This sequence joins TRBV28 and TRBJ2-7; 9 nucleotides match TRBD1. The CDR3 extends over 14 amino acids. Germline trimming cut 6 bases from V and 0 bases from J; bases unmatched to any gene: 3. CDR1 is MDHEN, CDR2 SYDVKM, per germline.

This sequence joins TRBV2 and TRBJ2-2; 10 positions match TRBD2. The CDR3 runs 15 residues. The V gene end was trimmed by 7 bases and the J gene end by 4 bases; junction bases not matched to a gene: 6. CDR1 is SNHLY and CDR2 is FYNNEI in the germline V gene. CDR3 amino acids: CASKLWTSGTGELFF. The CDR3 DNA reads TGTGCCAGCAAGCTATGGACTAGCGGCACCGGGGAGCTGTTTTTT.

This chain joins TRBV7-2 and TRBJ1-2; 12 nucleotides match TRBD1. The V segment lost 0 bases and the J segment 7 bases; nucleotides outside the gene matches: 3. This CDR3 spans 15 amino acids. CDR1 is SGHTA and CDR2 is FQGNSA in the germline V gene. CDR3 bases: TGTGCCAGCAGCTTAGCCGGGACAGGGGGCGGTGGCTACACCTTC. It specifies CASSLAGTGGGGYTF.